Presented here are 31 T cell receptor beta chains from one specimen sequenced in a study of shared clonotypes between healthy human individuals. Method: immunoSEQ multiplex PCR; TCRdb's copy keeps in-frame clones and lacks some. The sample lists approximately 100,000 clones; 67% were seen once. The sequenced sample was memory CD8+ T cells sorted from blood. Subset in this sample: CD45RO+ cells pooled with CCR7-negative TemRA cells. The receptor source for this set is a woman in her thirties in good health.

The chain employs TRBV7-7 and TRBJ2-3; 11 bases are a match to TRBD2. This CDR3 contains 15 residues. Per the germline V gene, CDR1 is SSHAT and CDR2 is FNYEAQ (reference sequence). With V trimmed by 5 bases and J by 7 bases, 8 bases remained unmatched. This CDR3 reads CASSPLAGVQNTQYF. DNA of the CDR3: TGTGCCAGCAGCCCACTAGCGGGAGTGCAAAATACGCAGTATTTT.

The V and J genes are TRBV4-1 and TRBJ2-1; 13 nucleotides line up with TRBD2. The CDR3 totals 16 residues. CDR1 is MGHRA and CDR2 is YSYEKL in the germline V gene. V lost 4 bases, J lost 5 bases, and 5 bases stayed unmatched. In nucleotides, the CDR3 is TGCGCCAGCAGCCTCCCCGGGACTAGCGGGAACAATGAGCAGTTCTTC. Protein sequence: CASSLPGTSGNNEQFF.

The chain has TRBV28 and TRBJ1-2; D not resolved. This CDR3 region has 12 residues. Germline CDR1 MDHEN, CDR2 SYDVKM. V gave up 8 bases and J gave up 4 bases, with 11 bases separating them. CDR3 nucleotide sequence: TGTGCCAGCTGGGCCGTATTCTATGGCTACACCTTC. It codes for CASWAVFYGYTF.

This clone occurred once. This chain links TRBV11-1 with TRBJ2-2, with unresolved D. This CDR3 has 15 residues. Germline V CDR1 and CDR2: SGHAT, FQDESV (reference sequence). V dropped 5 bases and J dropped 9 bases, with 19 bases sitting between them. CDR3 sequence (DNA): TGTGCCAGCAGCCGGTTCGCAGGAAGCGACCGGGAGCTGTTTTTT. It translates to CASSRFAGSDRELFF.

The chain links TRBV9 to TRBJ2-1; 9 bases match TRBD2. In germline, CDR1 is SGDLS, CDR2 YYNGEE. There are 15 residues in the CDR3. The ends lost 4 bases at V and 4 bases at J; junction bases unmatched: 6. CDR3 in amino acids: CASSLSGSAYNEQFF. The DNA of the CDR3 is TGTGCCAGCAGCCTTAGCGGGAGTGCTTACAATGAGCAGTTCTTC.

The chain uses TRBV25-1 and TRBJ2-5, with 7 bases identical to TRBD1. J was trimmed by 2 bases and V by 3 bases; bases with no gene match: 9. CDR1 MGHDK and CDR2 SYGVNS come from the germline V gene. There are 16 residues in the CDR3. DNA for the CDR3: TGTGCCAGCAGTGACCCCGGGACAGCTCCTCAAGAGACCCAGTACTTC. It yields the protein CASSDPGTAPQETQYF.

V gene TRBV27 combines with J gene TRBJ2-1; 7 positions match TRBD2. Germline assignment: CDR1 MNHEY and CDR2 SMNVEV (reference sequence). The V segment lost 8 bases and the J segment 0 bases; nucleotides outside the gene matches: 7. The CDR3 length is 15 residues. CDR3 in DNA: TGTGCCAGCTGCCTGGGGGGGTTCTCCTACAATGAGCAGTTCTTC. It codes for CASCLGGFSYNEQFF.

The rearrangement links TRBV28 to TRBJ1-1; TRBD1 might be the D (5 bases). The CDR3 sequence is 13 residues long. V was cut by 6 bases and J by 0 bases, with 8 bases left in between. Germline V gene data show CDR1 as MDHEN and CDR2 as SYDVKM. The CDR3 sequence: CASRWTLNTEAFF. For the CDR3, the DNA is TGTGCCAGCAGATGGACATTGAACACTGAAGCTTTCTTT.

V and J are TRBV5-4 and TRBJ2-7, with TRBD2 identical over 11 bases. The J segment lost 4 bases and the V segment lost 6 bases, leaving 12 bases of the junction unmatched. CDR3 length: 16 amino acids. Germline assignment: CDR1 SGHNT and CDR2 YYREEE (reference sequence). The chain's CDR3 is CASNLYPGLAGYEQYF. The DNA for the CDR3 is TGTGCCAGCAATTTGTATCCTGGACTAGCGGGTTACGAGCAGTACTTC.

The rearrangement uses TRBV28 and TRBJ2-1; 8 bases agree with TRBD2. CDR3 length equals 17 residues. Looked up from germline, CDR1 is MDHEN and CDR2 is SYDVKM. Trimming at V came to 6 bases and at J to 5 bases, leaving 15 bases not matched to a gene. CDR3 DNA sequence: TGTGCCAGCAGCTACGTCGTAGGTAGCGGGATTGACAATGAGCAGTTCTTC. Protein product: CASSYVVGSGIDNEQFF.

The chain's CDR3 is CASSLIRRTDTQYF. CDR3 nucleotide sequence: TGCGCCAGCAGCTTGATTCGGCGCACAGATACGCAGTATTTT. The chain carries TRBV5-1 and TRBJ2-3, with D hard to call. The germline V gene has CDR1 SGHRS and CDR2 YFSETQ. The ends were cut back, 1 base at V and 1 base at J, with 7 bases in the middle. The CDR3 loop spans 14 amino acids.

The chain employs TRBV28 and TRBJ2-3, with 15 nucleotides matching TRBD2. Trimming at V came to 6 bases and at J to 2 bases, leaving 6 bases not matched to a gene. Germline V CDR1 and CDR2: MDHEN, SYDVKM. This CDR3 region has 17 residues. CDR3 loop: CASSLGLAGGFTDTQYF. The CDR3 DNA reads as TGTGCCAGCAGCCTTGGACTAGCGGGAGGGTTCACAGATACGCAGTATTTT.

This chain connects TRBV4-1 to TRBJ2-7, with 7 bases that match TRBD1. The CDR3 consists of 15 residues. Germline V gene data show CDR1 as MGHRA and CDR2 as YSYEKL. The V and J ends lost 1 base and 0 bases, in that order; junction bases with no gene match: 3. As DNA, the CDR3 is TGCGCCAGCAGCCAAGGACAGGGAATCTCCTACGAGCAGTACTTC. Amino acid sequence: CASSQGQGISYEQYF.

The chain employs TRBV9 and TRBJ2-7, with 14 nucleotides matching TRBD2. The CDR3 is 15 amino acids. Germline CDR1 reads SGDLS; CDR2 reads YYNGEE. V was clipped by 4 bases and J by 5 bases; unmatched bases: 5. The chain's CDR3 is CASSPQGLAGDEQYF. The CDR3 bases are TGTGCCAGCAGCCCCCAGGGACTAGCGGGAGACGAGCAGTACTTC. Together with reference TRBV9 and TRBJ2-7, the CDR3 gives the full variable domain: DSGVTQTPKHLITATGQRVTLRCSPRSGDLSVYWYQQSLDQGLQFLIQYYNGEERAKGNILERFSAQQFPDLHSELNLSSLELGDSALYFCASSPQGLAGDEQYFGPGTRLTVT.

This chain uses TRBV19 with TRBJ1-1, with D perhaps matching TRBD1 (5 bases). The germline V gene has CDR1 LNHDA and CDR2 SQIVND (reference sequence). V was cut by 0 bases and J by 1 base, with 15 bases left in between. The length of the CDR3 is 17 residues. The DNA for the CDR3 is TGTGCCAGTAGTATAGATTTTGGGGGGGAGGCGAACACTGAAGCTTTCTTT. Translation: CASSIDFGGEANTEAFF.

This rearrangement joins TRBV27 to TRBJ2-3; D unclear. CDR3 length: 13 amino acids. Germline CDR1 is MNHEY and CDR2 is SMNVEV (reference sequence). Trimming took off 2 bases at V and 2 bases at J, with 5 bases between the two ends. The CDR3 bases are TGTGCCAGCAGTTTAGCGGTCACAGATACGCAGTATTTT. It codes for CASSLAVTDTQYF.

A word on this clone: Other DNA sequences within the sample encode an identical CDR3. The chain employs TRBV28 and TRBJ2-3, with 9 bases aligning to TRBD2. V lost 2 bases and J lost 4; bases outside the gene matches: 4. Germline CDR1 MDHEN, CDR2 SYDVKM. The CDR3 is made up of 15 amino acids. As DNA, the CDR3 is TGTGCCAGCAGTTTAGGGGCGGGAGGGTCAGATACGCAGTATTTT. It codes for CASSLGAGGSDTQYF. The entire variable domain, with the rest obtained from reference TRBV28 and TRBJ2-3, is as follows: DVKVTQSSRYLVKRTGEKVFLECVQDMDHENMFWYRQDPGLGLRLIYFSYDVKMKEKGDIPEGYSVSREKKERFSLILESASTNQTSMYLCASSLGAGGSDTQYFGPGTRLTVL.

The V and J genes are TRBV27 and TRBJ1-5, with a tentative D call TRBD1 (6 bases). Germline V gene data show CDR1 as MNHEY and CDR2 as SMNVEV (reference sequence). Trimming took 4 bases from V and 6 from J, leaving 13 bases between them. CDR3 length: 14 amino acids. The DNA for the CDR3 is TGTGCCAGCAGTTCCTGGGGGGGCGGTCAGCCCCAGCATTTT. It yields the protein CASSSWGGGQPQHF.

The chain couples TRBV15 to TRBJ1-2; D is undetermined. This CDR3 has 17 amino acids. The germline V gene has CDR1 LNHNV and CDR2 YYDKDF (reference sequence). V was pared by 3 bases and J by 8 bases, with 25 bases between. The CDR3 is CATSRETLGLTLGGYTF. CDR3 in DNA: TGTGCCACCAGCAGGGAAACCCTCGGCCTGACCTTGGGAGGCTACACCTTC.

The V and J genes are TRBV28 and TRBJ2-1, with D possibly being TRBD1 or TRBD2 (6 bases each). The CDR3 runs 15 residues. The germline V and J ends were trimmed by 5 bases and 7 bases, with 18 bases remaining between them. Germline V gene sequence: CDR1 MDHEN, CDR2 SYDVKM. CDR3 coding DNA: TGTGCCAGCAGTCCATACCTGGAGGGGGGAAATGAGCAGTTCTTC. It translates to CASSPYLEGGNEQFF. The full variable domain, in which reference TRBV28 and TRBJ2-1 provide the parts outside the CDR3, is DVKVTQSSRYLVKRTGEKVFLECVQDMDHENMFWYRQDPGLGLRLIYFSYDVKMKEKGDIPEGYSVSREKKERFSLILESASTNQTSMYLCASSPYLEGGNEQFFGPGTRLTVL.

The CDR3 nucleotides are TGCGCCAGCAGCTTGGATCCGGCTCCTAACACTGAAGCTTTCTTT. It yields the protein CASSLDPAPNTEAFF. The gene calls are TRBV5-1 and TRBJ1-1; no definite D call. Germline CDR1 SGHRS, CDR2 YFSETQ. This CDR3 contains 15 residues. The germline V and J ends were trimmed by 0 bases and 2 bases, with 11 bases remaining between them.

J is TRBJ2-3 and V is TRBV25-1; possibly TRBD1 for D (5 bases). The V and J ends lost 6 bases and 4 bases respectively, with 17 bases between them. This CDR3 has 15 residues. CDR1 is MGHDK and CDR2 is SYGVNS in the germline V gene. DNA of the CDR3: TGTGCCAGCAGAGACGTCGCTCTAGGGGCAGATACGCAGTATTTT. This translates into CASRDVALGADTQYF.

A word on this clone: The identical CDR3 is also encoded by other nucleotide sequences in the sample. This rearrangement joins TRBV4-1 to TRBJ2-7; the D is unclear. Germline V gene sequence: CDR1 MGHRA, CDR2 YSYEKL. V lost 0 bases and J 5 bases, leaving 8 bases between the germline ends. The CDR3 has 13 residues. The CDR3 sequence is CASSQDPGHEQYF. Here the CDR3 DNA reads TGCGCCAGCAGCCAAGATCCCGGTCACGAGCAGTACTTC.

This rearrangement joins TRBV28 to TRBJ1-1; D not resolved. V lost 3 bases to trimming and J lost 1 base, with 3 bases between them. This CDR3 is built from 12 residues. CDR1 and CDR2 (germline): MDHEN, SYDVKM. CDR3 nucleotides: TGTGCCAGCAGTTTTGGGAACACTGAAGCTTTCTTT. Residues: CASSFGNTEAFF.

The chain has TRBV29-1 and TRBJ2-7, with 7 bases lining up with TRBD1. Germline values: CDR1 SQVTM, CDR2 ANQGSEA. The CDR3 totals 14 residues. The junction had 9 bases not matched to a gene; V was cut back by 4 bases and J by 3 bases. This chain's CDR3 is CSVVRSTGSYEQYF. The CDR3 DNA reads TGCAGCGTTGTTAGGTCGACAGGGAGCTACGAGCAGTACTTC.

In its sample, this clone was seen a few times. This sequence joins TRBV5-6 and TRBJ2-7; 13 nucleotides align to TRBD2. This CDR3 region has 16 residues. J gave up 6 bases and V 2 bases, and 8 bases lay outside the gene matches. The V gene's germline CDR1 is SGHDT and CDR2 YYEEEE. The CDR3 region is CASSFTGTSGTSEQYF. The CDR3 DNA follows: TGTGCCAGCAGCTTTACCGGGACTAGCGGGACCTCCGAGCAGTACTTC.

This clone was recorded once. The rearrangement links TRBV19 to TRBJ2-7, with 9 bases fitting TRBD2. The CDR3 extends over 15 amino acids. V shed 2 bases and J 4 bases; nucleotides not matched to a gene: 6. Germline values: CDR1 LNHDA, CDR2 SQIVND (reference sequence). CDR3 nucleotides: TGTGCCAGTAGTATACTGTGGACTAGCGAGTACGAGCAGTACTTC. Its translation: CASSILWTSEYEQYF.

The gene calls are TRBV6-4 and TRBJ2-3; the match to TRBD2 covers 9 bases. Unmatched junction bases numbered 10, after V lost 3 bases and J lost 6 bases. CDR1 is MRHNA and CDR2 is SNTAGT in the germline V gene. The CDR3 consists of 16 residues. The CDR3 region is CASSEGAGGPEDTQYF. CDR3 nucleotide sequence: TGTGCCAGCAGTGAGGGGGCGGGAGGGCCTGAGGATACGCAGTATTTT.

The gene calls are TRBV6-9 and TRBJ2-5; D not certain. The CDR3 has 13 amino acids. The V end lost 4 bases, the J end lost 2 bases, and 8 bases lay between the germline ends. Germline V CDR1 and CDR2: MNHGY, SVAAGI. The chain's CDR3 is CASSLAAQETQYF. The DNA for the CDR3 is TGTGCCAGCAGTTTGGCAGCTCAAGAGACCCAGTACTTC.

The table lists this clone with many counts. The V gene is TRBV5-4, the J gene TRBJ1-5, with D uncertain. The germline V gene encodes CDR1 SGHNT and CDR2 YYREEE (reference sequence). CDR3 length equals 14 residues. With 0 bases removed from V and 7 bases from J, the gap between germline ends came to 11 bases. CDR3 DNA sequence: TGTGCCAGCAGCTTGGCAGGTCCTGAGCAGCCCCAGCATTTT. Translated: CASSLAGPEQPQHF.

This clone was observed a few times. The chain links TRBV9 to TRBJ1-1; 7 bases agree with TRBD1. V was pared by 0 bases and J by 5 bases, with 10 bases of the junction left unmatched. The CDR3 length is 16 residues. CDR1 SGDLS and CDR2 YYNGEE come from the germline V gene. CDR3: CASSVGKDRLGTEAFF. The CDR3 region has the DNA TGTGCCAGCAGCGTAGGGAAGGACAGGTTAGGGACTGAAGCTTTCTTT.